These T cell receptor beta chains were read from a single sample in a study of T cell repertoires in cytomegalovirus infection. TCRdb itself ran the reads through MiXCR, one entry per CDR3 protein. The sample has 300,000 to 400,000 distinct CDR3 sequences; around 18% are singletons. The specimen was PBMCs. The receptors stem from a human donor in good health (CMV status not recorded). Some clones in this sample may be carry-over from other donors' samples. CDR3s include the opening cysteine and the closing phenylalanine or tryptophan. Each record gives: clone size, D gene, J gene, V gene, CDR3 DNA, CDR3 protein. D genes are given only for firm matches. A clone size is listed for some rows: how often the clone was seen (once, few, many), or a class if it is expanded.

>.|.|TRBJ1-5|TRBV6-5
TGTGCCAGCAGTTACTATTCTGGCCAGCCCCAGCATTTT
CASSYYSGQPQHF
>.|TRBD1|TRBJ2-3|TRBV5-1
TGCGCCAGCAGCATGGACAGGGTAACAGATACGCAGTATTTT
CASSMDRVTDTQYF
>many|.|TRBJ2-6|TRBV12-3/TRBV12-4
TGTGCCAGCAGTTTGACCATCGGAGGGGCCAACGTCCTGACTTTC
CASSLTIGGANVLTF
>.|.|TRBJ1-5|TRBV2
TGTGCCAGCAGTGATTTCAGGCAGCAGGATCAGCCCCAGCATTTT
CASSDFRQQDQPQHF
>few|TRBD1|TRBJ1-1|TRBV5-6
TGTGCCAGCAGCTTGCCTGGGACAGCCCGAAACACTGAAGCTTTCTTT
CASSLPGTARNTEAFF
>many|TRBD2|TRBJ2-7|TRBV20-1
TGCAGTGCTAGAGAAGGTCGCGGGAGCTCCTACGAGCAGTACTTC
CSAREGRGSSYEQYF
>.|TRBD1|TRBJ2-7|TRBV7-2
TGTGCCAGCAGCCCATCAAGGGGGCAATCCTACGAGCAGTACTTC
CASSPSRGQSYEQYF
>few|TRBD1|TRBJ1-5|TRBV27
TGTGCCAGCACCTTGTTTAGCGGCTTACAGGGGACTGATCAGCCCCAGCATTTT
CASTLFSGLQGTDQPQHF
>.|.|TRBJ1-2|TRBV6-2/TRBV6-3
TGTGCCAGCAGTTACGGAGGCAGGGCGAATACTTTCCAGCGCTACACCTTC
CASSYGGRANTFQRYTF
>many|.|TRBJ1-5|TRBV12-5
TGTGCTAGTGGTTTGGTTACTCAGCCCCAGCATTTT
CASGLVTQPQHF
>few|TRBD2|TRBJ2-1|TRBV7-2
TGTGCCAGCAGCTTAGTCGGGGGGGCAGTTGAGCAGTTCTTC
CASSLVGGAVEQFF
>few|TRBD2|TRBJ2-1|TRBV6-2/TRBV6-3
TGTGCCAGCAGTACCCCCCGGGAGGGATGGGCCCCTTACAATGAGCAGTTCTTC
CASSTPREGWAPYNEQFF
>.|.|TRBJ2-7|TRBV7-9
TGTGCCAGCAGCGACAGTACCCTATCCTACGAGCAGTACTTC
CASSDSTLSYEQYF
>few|TRBD1|TRBJ2-1|TRBV20-1
TGCAGTGCTTCTGGGACAGGGAAGAATGAGCAGTTCTTC
CSASGTGKNEQFF
>many|.|TRBJ2-7|TRBV7-9
TGTGCCAGCAGCTTACCAGGGGTCCGTATCTACGAGCAGTACTTC
CASSLPGVRIYEQYF
>many|.|TRBJ1-1|TRBV4-2
TGTGCCAGCAGCCAAGGTGTCAGGGGCCACACTGAAGCTTTCTTT
CASSQGVRGHTEAFF
>.|TRBD1|TRBJ2-1|TRBV6-8
TGTGCCAGCAGTTTTCGAACAGGGGGCGCTTTGAGTTCCTACAATGAGCAGTTCTTC
CASSFRTGGALSSYNEQFF